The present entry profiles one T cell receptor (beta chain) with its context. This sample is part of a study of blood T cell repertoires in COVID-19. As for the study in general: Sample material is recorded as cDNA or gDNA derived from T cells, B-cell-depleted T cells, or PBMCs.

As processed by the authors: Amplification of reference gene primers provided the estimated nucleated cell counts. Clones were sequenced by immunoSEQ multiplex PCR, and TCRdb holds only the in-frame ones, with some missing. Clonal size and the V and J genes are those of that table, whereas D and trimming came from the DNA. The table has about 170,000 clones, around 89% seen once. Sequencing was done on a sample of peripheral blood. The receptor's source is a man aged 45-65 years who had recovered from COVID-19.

The CDR3 here is CASSPGGTTRPYEQYF. DNA of the CDR3: TGCGCCAGCAGCCCGGGAGGGACTACTAGACCCTACGAGCAGTACTTC. This sequence joins TRBV5-1 and TRBJ2-7, with 8 bases matching TRBD2. This CDR3 has 16 residues. V was pared by 4 bases and J by 2 bases, with 11 bases of the junction left unmatched. CDR1 is SGHRS, CDR2 YFSETQ, per germline.